The 4 T cell receptor beta chains given below trace back to one sample, sequenced in a study of CD8 T cells in ankylosing spondylitis. Via MiXCR, TCRdb re-called the 5' RACE reads, giving one row per CDR3 protein. Of roughly 180,000 distinct CDR3 sequences detected, around a tenth appear once; the ten largest clones hold about 16%. Sequencing was carried out using blood, either unsorted or a sorted T cell fraction (not recorded which). The receptors derive from a female donor with ankylosing spondylitis or in good health (not recorded which).

This clonotype came up a few times. This chain uses TRBV6-2 or TRBV6-3 with TRBJ2-4; TRBD2 matches at 10 bases. Trimming removed 7 bases from V and 0 bases from J; junction bases left unmatched: 18. Germline loops: CDR1 MNHEY, CDR2 SVGEGT. The CDR3 has 20 amino acids. This CDR3 is CASTTRVRLAGARAKNIQYF. Here the CDR3 DNA reads TGTGCCAGCACCACCAGGGTTCGGCTAGCGGGAGCTCGAGCCAAAAACATTCAGTACTTC.

Ten or more counts support this clonotype. This rearrangement joins TRBV12-3 or TRBV12-4 to TRBJ2-1, with no clear D. Trimming cost V 7 bases and J 2 bases, with 12 bases left between them. The CDR3 totals 14 residues. The CDR3 sequence: CASTFEDPYNEQFF. The CDR3 DNA is TGTGCCAGCACCTTCGAGGATCCCTACAATGAGCAGTTCTTC.

In its sample, this clonotype was seen a few times. V gene TRBV9 combines with J gene TRBJ2-1; D unresolved. This CDR3 has 15 amino acids. Germline assignment: CDR1 SGDLS and CDR2 YYNGEE. V dropped 0 bases and J dropped 2 bases, with 9 bases sitting between them. CDR3 loop: CASSVGRATYNEQFF. The CDR3 nucleotides are TGTGCCAGCAGCGTAGGGAGAGCGACCTACAATGAGCAGTTCTTC.

This clonotype was counted only a few times. V usage is TRBV29-1 and J usage is TRBJ1-6; 8 bases line up with TRBD1. V lost 3 bases and J lost 9; bases outside the gene matches: 10. CDR1 and CDR2 (germline): SQVTM, ANQGSEA. CDR3 length equals 15 residues. This CDR3 reads CSVEVGRGRGSPLHF. CDR3 in DNA: TGCAGCGTTGAGGTCGGCAGGGGGCGCGGTTCACCCCTCCACTTT.